The sequence of this TCR beta chain was determined in a study of T cell repertoires in cytomegalovirus infection. V gave up 5 bases and J gave up 8 bases; unmatched junction bases: 14. The CDR3 sequence is 16 residues long. Study results and limitations: The cumulative frequency of public TCR beta families identified carriers of CMV plus the relevant HLA.

This clonotype was detected many times. Its antigen is still unknown. One entry per CDR3 protein results from TCRdb running MiXCR on the reads. The sample consists of hundreds of thousands of distinct CDR3 sequences, 6.5% of them appearing once. The receptor comes from a human donor in good health (CMV status not recorded). Some clones in this sample may be carry-over from other donors' samples. The chain is built from TRBV12-3 or TRBV12-4 and TRBJ2-1; the match to TRBD2 covers 8 bases. Sequencing was done on a sample of PBMCs. This CDR3 reads CASSPGLSGGGDEQFF. CDR3 bases: TGTGCCAGCAGTCCCGGACTATCGGGGGGGGGCGATGAGCAGTTCTTC.